This T cell receptor (beta chain) was sequenced in a study of Ad26.COV2.S vaccination and SARS-CoV-2 variants. As for the study in general: Intramuscularly, Ad26.COV2.S was given either once or twice, 56 days apart.

The CDR3 has 15 residues. The V end lost 4 bases, the J end lost 4 bases, and 15 bases lay between the germline ends. Germline CDR1 and CDR2: SGHRS and YFSETQ. Points on this clone: Its antigen is still unknown.

Treatment described: some 20 received Ad26.COV2.S at low or high dose, single or two shots; about 5 received placebo; per-sample allocation not given. Each sample was drawn 63 days after the first injection (of vaccine or placebo). Study conclusions and caveats: Vaccine and placebo recipients had comparable breadth of non-spike TCRs. People given the vaccine had a wider spike-specific TCR breadth than placebo recipients did.

Some clones are missing from TCRdb's copy, which holds only in-frame ones; the method was immunoSEQ multiplex PCR. The table includes fewer than 500,000 clones, 90% detected once. The source was peripheral blood, collected in a trial of Ad26.COV2.S vaccine versus placebo. This chain joins TRBV5-1 and TRBJ2-1; D perhaps matches TRBD2 (6 bases). The TCR sequence derives from a person between 18 and 65 years old who received the Ad26.COV2.S COVID-19 vaccine or a placebo. The CDR3, as DNA: TGCGCCAGCAGCCCGGGACTTGGGAAGTACAATGAGCAGTTCTTC. As protein: CASSPGLGKYNEQFF.